The sequence of this T cell receptor (beta chain) was determined in a study of blood T cells in healthy people across ages. Overall study results and limits: Naive CD4+ cells and diversity were both higher in long-lived donors than in aged donors.

A few counts support this clonotype. Its antigen is currently unknown. The use of a sample-barcoded 5' primer and a J-beta primer mix characterized a second PCR of about 6 to 11 cycles. Each CDR3 protein is one row after TCRdb ran MiXCR on the 5' RACE reads. The table lists 1.5 million or so distinct CDR3 sequences, 42% of them singletons. V lost 3 bases to trimming and J lost 7 bases, with 9 bases between them. Germline V gene sequence: CDR1 DFQATT, CDR2 SNEGSKA (reference sequence). The CDR3 has 11 amino acids. This sequence joins TRBV20-1 and TRBJ1-2; D call uncertain. Sequenced input: blood. This clonotype was sampled from a woman aged 18-30 years in good health. The CDR3: CSASSGSGYTF. The CDR3 bases are TGCAGTGCTAGTTCGGGCAGTGGCTACACCTTC.